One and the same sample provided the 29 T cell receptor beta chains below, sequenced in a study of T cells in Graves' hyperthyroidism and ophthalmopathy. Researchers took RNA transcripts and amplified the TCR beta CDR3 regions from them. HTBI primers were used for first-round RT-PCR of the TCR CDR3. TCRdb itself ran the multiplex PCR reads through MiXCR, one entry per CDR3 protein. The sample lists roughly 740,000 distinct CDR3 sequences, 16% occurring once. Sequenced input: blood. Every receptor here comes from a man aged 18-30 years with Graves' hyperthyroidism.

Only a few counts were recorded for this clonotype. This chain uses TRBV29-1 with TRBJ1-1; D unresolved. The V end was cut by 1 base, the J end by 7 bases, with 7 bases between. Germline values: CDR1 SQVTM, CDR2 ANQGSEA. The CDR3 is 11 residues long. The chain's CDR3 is CSVEGAYEAFF. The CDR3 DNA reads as TGCAGCGTTGAAGGGGCCTATGAAGCTTTCTTT.

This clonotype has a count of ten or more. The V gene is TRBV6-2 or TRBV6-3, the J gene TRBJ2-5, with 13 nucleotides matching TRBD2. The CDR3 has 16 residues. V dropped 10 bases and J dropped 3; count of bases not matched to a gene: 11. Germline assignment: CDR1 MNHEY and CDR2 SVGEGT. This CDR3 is CATFPLLAGGEETQYF. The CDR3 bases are TGTGCCACCTTCCCCCTACTAGCGGGAGGGGAAGAGACCCAGTACTTC.

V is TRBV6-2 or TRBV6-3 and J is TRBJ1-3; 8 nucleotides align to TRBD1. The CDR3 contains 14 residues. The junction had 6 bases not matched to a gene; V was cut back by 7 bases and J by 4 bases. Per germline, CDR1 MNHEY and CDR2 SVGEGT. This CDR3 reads CASTRTGRGNTIYF. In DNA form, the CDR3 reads TGTGCCAGCACTCGGACAGGGCGAGGAAACACCATATATTTT.

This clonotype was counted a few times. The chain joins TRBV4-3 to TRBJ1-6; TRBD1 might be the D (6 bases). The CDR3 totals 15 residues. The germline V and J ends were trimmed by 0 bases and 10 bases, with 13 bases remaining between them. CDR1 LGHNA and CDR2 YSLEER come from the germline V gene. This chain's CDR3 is CASSQETGYYSPLHF. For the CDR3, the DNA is TGCGCCAGCAGCCAAGAAACAGGGTATTACTCACCCCTCCACTTT.

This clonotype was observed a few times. The CDR3 coding sequence is TGTGCCATCAGTCAAACGGGGAAAGCCTACAATGAGCAGTTCTTC. Its translation is CAISQTGKAYNEQFF. The chain joins TRBV10-3 to TRBJ2-1, with TRBD2 as a possible D gene (5 bases). CDR1 is ENHRY, CDR2 SYGVKD, per germline. V shed 5 bases and J shed 2 bases, with 13 bases lying between them. The CDR3 is made up of 15 amino acids.

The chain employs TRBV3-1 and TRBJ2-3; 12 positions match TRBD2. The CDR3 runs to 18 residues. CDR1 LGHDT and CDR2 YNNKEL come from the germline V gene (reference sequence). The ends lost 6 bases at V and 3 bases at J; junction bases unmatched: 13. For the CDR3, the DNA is TGTGCCAGCAGTCCCTTCCGGGGACTAGCGGGTCGAACAGATACGCAGTATTTT. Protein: CASSPFRGLAGRTDTQYF.

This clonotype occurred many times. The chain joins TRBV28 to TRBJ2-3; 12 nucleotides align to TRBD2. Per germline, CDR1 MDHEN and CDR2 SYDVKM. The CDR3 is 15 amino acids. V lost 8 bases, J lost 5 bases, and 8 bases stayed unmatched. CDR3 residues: CASLRPGLAGDTQYF. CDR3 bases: TGTGCCAGCCTCCGACCGGGACTAGCGGGAGATACGCAGTATTTT. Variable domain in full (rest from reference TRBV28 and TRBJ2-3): DVKVTQSSRYLVKRTGEKVFLECVQDMDHENMFWYRQDPGLGLRLIYFSYDVKMKEKGDIPEGYSVSREKKERFSLILESASTNQTSMYLCASLRPGLAGDTQYFGPGTRLTVL.

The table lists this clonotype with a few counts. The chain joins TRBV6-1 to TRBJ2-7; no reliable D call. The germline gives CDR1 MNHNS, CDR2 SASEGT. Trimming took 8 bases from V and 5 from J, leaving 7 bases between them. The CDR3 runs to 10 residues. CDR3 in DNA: TGTGCCAGCCCGCCCCACGAGCAGTACTTC. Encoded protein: CASPPHEQYF.

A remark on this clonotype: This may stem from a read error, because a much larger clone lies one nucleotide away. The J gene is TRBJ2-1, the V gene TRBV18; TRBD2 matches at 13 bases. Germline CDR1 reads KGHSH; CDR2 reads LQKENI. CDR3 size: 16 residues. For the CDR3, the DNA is TGTGCCAGCCCACCACCCGGACTAGCGGGAGTTGGTGAGCAGTTCTTC. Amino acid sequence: CASPPPGLAGVGEQFF. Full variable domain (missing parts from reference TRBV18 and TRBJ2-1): NAGVMQNPRHLVRRRGQEARLRCSPMKGHSHVYWYRQLPEEGLKFMVYLQKENIIDESGMPKERFSAEFPKEGPSILRIQQVVRGDSAAYFCASPPPGLAGVGEQFFGPGTRLTVL.

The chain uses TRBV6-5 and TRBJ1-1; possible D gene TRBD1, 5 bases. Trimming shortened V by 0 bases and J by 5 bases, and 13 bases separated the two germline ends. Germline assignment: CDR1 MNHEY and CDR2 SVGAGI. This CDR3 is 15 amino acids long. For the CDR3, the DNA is TGTGCCAGCAGTTACTCGGGGCAGCCGTTAACTGAAGCTTTCTTT. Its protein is CASSYSGQPLTEAFF.

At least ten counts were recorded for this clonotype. Here the CDR3 reads CATSLGGSNQPQHF. The CDR3 region has the DNA TGTGCCACCAGTCTCGGCGGCAGCAATCAGCCCCAGCATTTT. The V call is TRBV24-1, the J call TRBJ1-5; the D is unclear. Trimming took off 6 bases at V and 1 base at J, with 9 bases between the two ends. The CDR3 runs 14 residues. The germline V gene encodes CDR1 KGHDR and CDR2 SFDVKD.

DNA for the CDR3: TGTGCCAGCAGTTTGTATGGGGCGCATGACACTGAAGCTTTCTTT. Its translation is CASSLYGAHDTEAFF. V and J are TRBV27 and TRBJ1-1; the D gene is possibly TRBD1 (5 bases). From germline, CDR1 is MNHEY and CDR2 SMNVEV (reference sequence). This CDR3 is 15 amino acids long. V dropped 3 bases and J dropped 3 bases, with 14 bases sitting between them.

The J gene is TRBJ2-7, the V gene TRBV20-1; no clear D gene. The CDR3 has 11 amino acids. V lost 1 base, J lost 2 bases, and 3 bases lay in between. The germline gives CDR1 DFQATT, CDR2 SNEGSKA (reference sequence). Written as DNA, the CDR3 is TGCAGTGCTAGAGGACCCTACGAGCAGTACTTC. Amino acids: CSARGPYEQYF.

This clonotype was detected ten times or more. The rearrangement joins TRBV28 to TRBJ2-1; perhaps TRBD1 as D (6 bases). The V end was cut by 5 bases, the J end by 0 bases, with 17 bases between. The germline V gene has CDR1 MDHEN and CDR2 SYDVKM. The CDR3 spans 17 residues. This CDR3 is CASSTRTVASSYNEQFF. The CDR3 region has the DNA TGTGCCAGCAGTACCCGGACAGTCGCGAGCTCCTACAATGAGCAGTTCTTC.

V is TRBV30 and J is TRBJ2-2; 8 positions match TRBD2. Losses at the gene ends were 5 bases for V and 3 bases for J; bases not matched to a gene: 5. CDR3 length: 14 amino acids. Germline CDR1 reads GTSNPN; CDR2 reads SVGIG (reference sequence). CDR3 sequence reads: CAWSRGGYTGELFF. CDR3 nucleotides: TGTGCCTGGTCCCGGGGGGGGTACACCGGGGAGCTGTTTTTT.

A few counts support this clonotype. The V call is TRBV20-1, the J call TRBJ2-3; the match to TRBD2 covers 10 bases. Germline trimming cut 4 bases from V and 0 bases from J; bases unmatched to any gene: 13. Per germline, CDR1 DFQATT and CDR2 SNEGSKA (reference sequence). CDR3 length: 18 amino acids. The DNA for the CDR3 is TGCAGTGCTAATGGTCTAGCGGGAGATCAGGCTAGCACAGATACGCAGTATTTT. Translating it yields CSANGLAGDQASTDTQYF.

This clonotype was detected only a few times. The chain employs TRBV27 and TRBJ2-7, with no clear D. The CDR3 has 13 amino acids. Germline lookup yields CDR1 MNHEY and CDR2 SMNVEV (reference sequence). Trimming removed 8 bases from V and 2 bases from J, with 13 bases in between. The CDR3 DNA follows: TGTGCCAGCTGGAACAGATTAACCTACGAGCAGTACTTC. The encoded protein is CASWNRLTYEQYF.

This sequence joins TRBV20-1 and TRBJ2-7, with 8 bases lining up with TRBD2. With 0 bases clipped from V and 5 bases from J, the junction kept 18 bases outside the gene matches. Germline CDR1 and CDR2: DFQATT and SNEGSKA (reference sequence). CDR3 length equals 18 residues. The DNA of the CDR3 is TGCAGTGCTAGAGAAATCGGGCGGGAGGATCCCAGGCTGGACGAGCAGTACTTC. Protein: CSAREIGREDPRLDEQYF.

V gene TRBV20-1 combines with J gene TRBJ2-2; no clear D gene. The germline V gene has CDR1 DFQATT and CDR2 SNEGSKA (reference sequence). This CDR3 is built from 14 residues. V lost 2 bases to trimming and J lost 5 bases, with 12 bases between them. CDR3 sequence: CSARRPHGTGELFF. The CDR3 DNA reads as TGCAGTGCTAGACGACCCCATGGGACCGGGGAGCTGTTTTTT.

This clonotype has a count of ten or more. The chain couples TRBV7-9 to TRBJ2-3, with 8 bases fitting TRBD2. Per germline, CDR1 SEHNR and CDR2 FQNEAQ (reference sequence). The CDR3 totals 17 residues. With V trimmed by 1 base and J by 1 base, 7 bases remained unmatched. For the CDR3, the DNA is TGTGCCAGCAGCTTAGATGCGACTAGCGCTCGCACAGATACGCAGTATTTT. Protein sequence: CASSLDATSARTDTQYF.

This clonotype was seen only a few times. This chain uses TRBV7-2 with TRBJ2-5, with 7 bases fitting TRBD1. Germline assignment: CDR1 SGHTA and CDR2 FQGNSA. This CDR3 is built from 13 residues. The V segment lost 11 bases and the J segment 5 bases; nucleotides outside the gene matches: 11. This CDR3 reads CASSQGVKETQYF. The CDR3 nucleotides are TGTGCCTCGAGTCAGGGGGTGAAGGAGACCCAGTACTTC.

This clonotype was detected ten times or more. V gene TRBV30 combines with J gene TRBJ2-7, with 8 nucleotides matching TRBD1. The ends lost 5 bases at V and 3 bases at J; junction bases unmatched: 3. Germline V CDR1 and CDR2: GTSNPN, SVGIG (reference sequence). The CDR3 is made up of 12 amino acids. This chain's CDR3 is CAWSRGLYEQYF. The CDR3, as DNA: TGTGCCTGGTCCAGGGGGCTCTACGAGCAGTACTTC.

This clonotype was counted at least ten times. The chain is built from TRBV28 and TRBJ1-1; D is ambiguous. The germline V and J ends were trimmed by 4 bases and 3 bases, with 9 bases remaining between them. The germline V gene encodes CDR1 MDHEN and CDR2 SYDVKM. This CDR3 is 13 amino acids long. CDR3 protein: CASSYSGDTEAFF. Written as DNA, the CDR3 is TGTGCCAGCAGTTATAGTGGGGACACTGAAGCTTTCTTT.

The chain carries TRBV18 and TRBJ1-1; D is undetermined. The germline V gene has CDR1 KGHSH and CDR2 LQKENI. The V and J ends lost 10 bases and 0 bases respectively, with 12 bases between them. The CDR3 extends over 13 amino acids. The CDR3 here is CATATGMNTEAFF. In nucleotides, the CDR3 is TGTGCCACCGCGACGGGAATGAACACTGAAGCTTTCTTT.

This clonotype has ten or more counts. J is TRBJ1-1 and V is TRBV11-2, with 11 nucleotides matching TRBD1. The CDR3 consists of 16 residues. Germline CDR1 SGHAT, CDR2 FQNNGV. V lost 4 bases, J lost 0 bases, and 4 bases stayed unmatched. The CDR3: CASSWDRGWMNTEAFF. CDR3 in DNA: TGTGCCAGCAGCTGGGACAGGGGGTGGATGAACACTGAAGCTTTCTTT.

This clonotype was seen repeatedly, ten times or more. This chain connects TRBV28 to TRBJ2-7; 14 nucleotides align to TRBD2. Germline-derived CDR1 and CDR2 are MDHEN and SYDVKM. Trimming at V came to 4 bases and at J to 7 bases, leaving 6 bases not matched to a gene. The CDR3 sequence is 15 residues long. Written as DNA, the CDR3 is TGTGCCAGCAGTTCACCGGGACTAGCGGGAGTTGAGCAGTACTTC. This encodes CASSSPGLAGVEQYF.

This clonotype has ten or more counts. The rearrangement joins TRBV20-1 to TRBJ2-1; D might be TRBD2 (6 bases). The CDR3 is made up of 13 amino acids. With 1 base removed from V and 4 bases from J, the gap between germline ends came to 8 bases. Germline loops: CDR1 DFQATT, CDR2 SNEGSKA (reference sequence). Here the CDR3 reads CSARGSGYNEQFF. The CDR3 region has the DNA TGCAGTGCTAGAGGTAGCGGTTACAATGAGCAGTTCTTC.

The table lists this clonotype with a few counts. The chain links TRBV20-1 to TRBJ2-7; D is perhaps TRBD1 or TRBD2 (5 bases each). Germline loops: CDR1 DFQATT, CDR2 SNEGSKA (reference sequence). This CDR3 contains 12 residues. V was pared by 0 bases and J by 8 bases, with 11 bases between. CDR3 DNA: TGCAGTGCTAGAGATTACGGGACGAAGCAGTACTTC. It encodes CSARDYGTKQYF.

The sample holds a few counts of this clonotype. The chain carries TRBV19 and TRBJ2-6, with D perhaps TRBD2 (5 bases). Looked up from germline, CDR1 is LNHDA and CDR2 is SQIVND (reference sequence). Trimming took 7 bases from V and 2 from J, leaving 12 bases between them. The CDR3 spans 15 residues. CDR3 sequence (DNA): TGTGCCAGTAAGCCCGGGATCACTGGGGCCAACGTCCTGACTTTC. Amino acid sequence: CASKPGITGANVLTF.